The subject of this entry is one TCR beta chain. What it binds is not known. The assay was immunoSEQ multiplex PCR, and TCRdb's table has in-frame clones only and misses some. Of roughly 320,000 clones listed, around 84% were seen once; the top ten hold roughly 2.1%. This entry comes from a study of Ad26.COV2.S vaccination and SARS-CoV-2 variants. Study at large: Donor was assigned to the Ad26.COV2.S arm of trial COV1001.

The study's findings and limits: Analyses of TCR breadth and depth may have underestimated total T cell responses.

From germline, CDR1 is ENHRY and CDR2 SYGVKD. CDR3 length: 18 amino acids. V lost 5 bases and J lost 4; bases outside the gene matches: 13. The sample's treatment: some 19 received Ad26.COV2.S at low or high dose, single or two shots; 5 received placebo; per-sample allocation not given. Material that was analyzed had been drawn on day 63 after the first vaccine or placebo injection. This sample comprised peripheral blood, obtained in a trial of Ad26.COV2.S vaccine versus placebo. This clonotype originated in a person aged 18-60 years who received the Ad26.COV2.S COVID-19 vaccine or a placebo. The rearrangement links TRBV10-3 to TRBJ2-3; 12 positions match TRBD2. The CDR3 region is CAISPTSGGSYGPDTQYF. The CDR3 coding sequence is TGTGCCATCAGTCCAACTAGCGGGGGGTCATACGGACCAGATACGCAGTATTTT.